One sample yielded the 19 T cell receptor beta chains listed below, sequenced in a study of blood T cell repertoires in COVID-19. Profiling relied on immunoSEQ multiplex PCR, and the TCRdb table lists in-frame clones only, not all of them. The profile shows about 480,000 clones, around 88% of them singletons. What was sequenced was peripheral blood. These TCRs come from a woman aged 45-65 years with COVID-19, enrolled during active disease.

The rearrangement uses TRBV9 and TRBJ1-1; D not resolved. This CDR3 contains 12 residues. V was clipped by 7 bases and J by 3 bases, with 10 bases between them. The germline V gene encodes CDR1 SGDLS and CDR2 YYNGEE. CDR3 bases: TGTGCCAGCGCCGGGTCTGACACTGAAGCTTTCTTT. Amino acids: CASAGSDTEAFF. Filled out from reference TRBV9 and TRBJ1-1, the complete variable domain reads DSGVTQTPKHLITATGQRVTLRCSPRSGDLSVYWYQQSLDQGLQFLIQYYNGEERAKGNILERFSAQQFPDLHSELNLSSLELGDSALYFCASAGSDTEAFFGQGTRLTVV.

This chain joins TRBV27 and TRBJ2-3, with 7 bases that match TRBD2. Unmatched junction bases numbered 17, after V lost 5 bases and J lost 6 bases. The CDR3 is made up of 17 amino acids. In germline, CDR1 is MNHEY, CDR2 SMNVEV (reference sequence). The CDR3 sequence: CASSPQPRLAVPDTQYF. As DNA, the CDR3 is TGTGCCAGCAGTCCTCAGCCCCGGCTAGCGGTGCCGGATACGCAGTATTTT.

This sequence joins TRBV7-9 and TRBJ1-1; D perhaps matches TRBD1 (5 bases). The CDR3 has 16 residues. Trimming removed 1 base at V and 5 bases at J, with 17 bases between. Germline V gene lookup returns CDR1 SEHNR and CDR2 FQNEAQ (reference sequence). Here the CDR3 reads CASSLVFRGGRTEAFF. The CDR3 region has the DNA TGTGCCAGCAGCTTAGTGTTCCGGGGCGGGAGAACTGAAGCTTTCTTT.

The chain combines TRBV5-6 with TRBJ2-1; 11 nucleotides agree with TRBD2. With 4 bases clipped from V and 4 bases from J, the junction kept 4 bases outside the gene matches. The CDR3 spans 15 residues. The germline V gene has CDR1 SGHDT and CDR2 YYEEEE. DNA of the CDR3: TGTGCCAGCAGCCCGCTAGCGGGGGGATACAATGAGCAGTTCTTC. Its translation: CASSPLAGGYNEQFF.

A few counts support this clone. This CDR3 is CASSRPGGQGGYEQYF. CDR3 nucleotide sequence: TGTGCCAGCAGTCGCCCCGGGGGACAGGGGGGCTACGAGCAGTACTTC. This chain joins TRBV28 and TRBJ2-7; 11 bases are shared with TRBD1. Trimming removed 5 bases from V and 3 bases from J; junction bases left unmatched: 9. The CDR3 runs 16 residues. CDR1 and CDR2 (germline): MDHEN, SYDVKM.

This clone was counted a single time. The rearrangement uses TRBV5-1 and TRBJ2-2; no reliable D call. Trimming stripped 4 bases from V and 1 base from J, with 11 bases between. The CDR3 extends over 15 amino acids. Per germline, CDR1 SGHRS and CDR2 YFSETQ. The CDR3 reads CASSEQPENTGELFF. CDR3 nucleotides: TGCGCCAGCAGCGAACAGCCCGAGAACACCGGGGAGCTGTTTTTT.

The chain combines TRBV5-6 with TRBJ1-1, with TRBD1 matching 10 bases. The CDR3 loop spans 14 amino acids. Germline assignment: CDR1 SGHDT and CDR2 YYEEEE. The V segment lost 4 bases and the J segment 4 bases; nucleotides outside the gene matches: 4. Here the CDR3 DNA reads TGTGCCAGCAGCCTCCGGGACAGGGGCACTGAAGCTTTCTTT. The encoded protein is CASSLRDRGTEAFF.

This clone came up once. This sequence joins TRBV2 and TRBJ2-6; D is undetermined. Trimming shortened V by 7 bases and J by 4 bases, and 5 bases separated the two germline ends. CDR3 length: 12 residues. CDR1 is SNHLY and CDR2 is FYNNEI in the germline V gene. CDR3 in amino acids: CASMSGANVLTF. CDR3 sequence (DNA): TGTGCCAGCATGTCGGGGGCCAACGTCCTGACTTTC.

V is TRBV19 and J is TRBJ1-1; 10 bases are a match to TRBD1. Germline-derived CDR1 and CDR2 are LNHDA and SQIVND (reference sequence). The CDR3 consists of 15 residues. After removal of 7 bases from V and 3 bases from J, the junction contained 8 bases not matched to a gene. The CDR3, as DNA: TGTGCCAGTACCCCCCGAGACAGGGGGCACACTGAAGCTTTCTTT. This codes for CASTPRDRGHTEAFF.

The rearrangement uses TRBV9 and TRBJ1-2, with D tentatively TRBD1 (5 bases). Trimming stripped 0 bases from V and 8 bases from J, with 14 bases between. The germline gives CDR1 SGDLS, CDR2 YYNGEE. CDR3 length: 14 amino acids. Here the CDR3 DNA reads TGTGCCAGCAGCGTAGTCGGGGGGAGAGGAGGCTACACCTTC. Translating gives CASSVVGGRGGYTF.

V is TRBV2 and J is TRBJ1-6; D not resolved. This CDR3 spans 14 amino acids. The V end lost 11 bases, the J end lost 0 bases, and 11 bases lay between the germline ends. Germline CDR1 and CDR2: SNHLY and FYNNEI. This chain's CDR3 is CACQWSSYNSPLHF. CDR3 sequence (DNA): TGTGCCTGTCAGTGGAGCTCCTATAATTCACCCCTCCACTTT. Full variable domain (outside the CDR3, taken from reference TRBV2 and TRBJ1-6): EPEVTQTPSHQVTQMGQEVILRCVPISNHLYFYWYRQILGQKVEFLVSFYNNEISEKSEIFDDQFSVERPDGSNFTLKIRSTKLEDSAMYFCACQWSSYNSPLHFGNGTRLTVT.

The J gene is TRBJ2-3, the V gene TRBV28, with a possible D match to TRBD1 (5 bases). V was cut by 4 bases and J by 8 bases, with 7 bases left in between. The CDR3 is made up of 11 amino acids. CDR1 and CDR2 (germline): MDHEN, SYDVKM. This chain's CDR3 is CASSYQGTQYF. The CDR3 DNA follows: TGTGCCAGCAGTTATCAGGGTACGCAGTATTTT. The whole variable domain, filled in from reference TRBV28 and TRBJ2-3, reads DVKVTQSSRYLVKRTGEKVFLECVQDMDHENMFWYRQDPGLGLRLIYFSYDVKMKEKGDIPEGYSVSREKKERFSLILESASTNQTSMYLCASSYQGTQYFGPGTRLTVL.

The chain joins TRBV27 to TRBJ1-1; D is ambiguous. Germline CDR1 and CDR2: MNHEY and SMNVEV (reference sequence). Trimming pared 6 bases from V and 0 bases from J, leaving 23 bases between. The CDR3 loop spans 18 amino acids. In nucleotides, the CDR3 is TGTGCCAGCAGCGACCCGGGTAGCTCGGTCGGGATGAACACTGAAGCTTTCTTT. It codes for CASSDPGSSVGMNTEAFF.

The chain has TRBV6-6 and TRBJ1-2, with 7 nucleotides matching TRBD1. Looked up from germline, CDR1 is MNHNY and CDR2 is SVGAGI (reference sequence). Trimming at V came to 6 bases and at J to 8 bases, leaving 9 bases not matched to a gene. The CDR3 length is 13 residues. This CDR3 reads CASSPGQVSGYTF. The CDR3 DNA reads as TGTGCCAGCAGCCCAGGACAGGTATCGGGCTACACCTTC.

CDR3 bases: TGTGCCAGCAGCGAGGGAGCGGGGACGAACACCGGGGAGCTGTTTTTT. It codes for CASSEGAGTNTGELFF. The chain uses TRBV9 and TRBJ2-2; TRBD2 matches 7 bases. The CDR3 has 16 amino acids. Germline trimming cut 3 bases from V and 0 bases from J; bases unmatched to any gene: 5. CDR1 is SGDLS, CDR2 YYNGEE, per germline.

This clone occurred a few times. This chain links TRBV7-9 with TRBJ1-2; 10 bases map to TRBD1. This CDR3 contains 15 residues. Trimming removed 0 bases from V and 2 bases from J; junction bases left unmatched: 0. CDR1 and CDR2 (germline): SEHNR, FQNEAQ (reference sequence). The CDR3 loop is CASSLAGQGNYGYTF. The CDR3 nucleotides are TGTGCCAGCAGCTTAGCGGGACAGGGGAACTATGGCTACACCTTC.

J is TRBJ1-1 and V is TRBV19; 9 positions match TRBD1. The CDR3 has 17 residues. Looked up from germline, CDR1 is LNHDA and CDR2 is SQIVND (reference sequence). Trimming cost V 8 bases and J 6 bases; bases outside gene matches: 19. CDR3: CASRTYRGDREKPEAFF. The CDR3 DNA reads TGTGCCAGTCGTACATATAGGGGGGACAGGGAGAAGCCTGAAGCTTTCTTT.

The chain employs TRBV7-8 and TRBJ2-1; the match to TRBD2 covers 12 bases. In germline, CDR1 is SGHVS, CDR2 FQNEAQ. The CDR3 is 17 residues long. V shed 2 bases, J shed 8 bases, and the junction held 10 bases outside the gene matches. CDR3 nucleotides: TGTGCCAGCAGCTTAATTCCTAGCGGGGGGGCCGGGCATGAGCAGTTCTTC. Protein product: CASSLIPSGGAGHEQFF. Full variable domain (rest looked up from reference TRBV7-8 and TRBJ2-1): GAGVSQSPRYKVAKRGQDVALRCDPISGHVSLFWYQQALGQGPEFLTYFQNEAQLDKSGLPSDRFFAERPEGSVSTLKIQRTQQEDSAVYLCASSLIPSGGAGHEQFFGPGTRLTVL.

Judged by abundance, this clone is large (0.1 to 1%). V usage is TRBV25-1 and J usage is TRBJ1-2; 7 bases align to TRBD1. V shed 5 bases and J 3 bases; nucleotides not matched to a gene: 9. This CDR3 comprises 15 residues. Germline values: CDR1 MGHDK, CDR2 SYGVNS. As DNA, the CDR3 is TGTGCCAGCAGTCCCGGGACAGTACCCTACTATGGCTACACCTTC. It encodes CASSPGTVPYYGYTF.